The 17 T cell receptor beta chains below all came from one sample that was sequenced in a study of T-cell memory formation after mild COVID-19. One entry per CDR3 protein, called by TCRdb with MiXCR from the 5' RACE reads. Of about 470,000 distinct CDR3 sequences listed, roughly 23% were seen once; the top ten hold roughly an eighth. Sequencing used PBMCs or a T cell subset sorted from them (not recorded which). The receptors originated from an adult woman who had mild COVID-19 (a few samples of this study predate the infection). Cell type and time point are not known.

The sample holds a few counts of this clonotype. The genes are TRBV12-3 or TRBV12-4 and TRBJ2-5, with D maybe TRBD2 (7 bases). V was trimmed by 5 bases and J by 4 bases, leaving 14 bases between them. The CDR3 length is 14 residues. The CDR3 protein is CASSTRGAGETQYF. DNA for the CDR3: TGTGCCAGCAGTACACGGGGGGCTGGAGAGACCCAGTACTTC.

This clonotype was counted between two and nine times. Written as DNA, the CDR3 is TGTGCCAGCAGTGATCTAAACAGGGAGAACACCGGGGAGCTGTTTTTT. It is translated as CASSDLNRENTGELFF. This chain joins TRBV2 and TRBJ2-2, with D tentatively TRBD1 (6 bases). Trimming removed 3 bases at V and 1 base at J, with 12 bases between. CDR1 and CDR2 (germline): SNHLY, FYNNEI. The length of the CDR3 is 16 residues.

V and J are TRBV12-3 or TRBV12-4 and TRBJ2-3; 7 bases are shared with TRBD1. With 6 bases clipped from V and 3 bases from J, the junction kept 12 bases outside the gene matches. This CDR3 contains 16 residues. CDR3 DNA sequence: TGTGCCAGCAGCCGCGACAGGGTGGTGGGAACAGATACGCAGTATTTT. This codes for CASSRDRVVGTDTQYF.

There are a few counts of this clonotype. J is TRBJ2-3 and V is TRBV6-5; D gene uncertain. V was cut by 6 bases and J by 2 bases, with 9 bases left in between. The length of the CDR3 is 13 residues. The germline CDR1 and CDR2 sequences are MNHEY and SVGAGI. The CDR3 region is CASRVVATDTQYF. CDR3 DNA sequence: TGTGCCAGCAGGGTAGTAGCCACAGATACGCAGTATTTT.

The chain joins TRBV24-1 to TRBJ2-7, with D perhaps TRBD1 (6 bases). The length of the CDR3 is 14 residues. Trimming took off 5 bases at V and 2 bases at J, with 12 bases between the two ends. CDR1 and CDR2 (germline): KGHDR, SFDVKD. CDR3 sequence (DNA): TGTGCCACCAGTGGGACAGAGGTCCCCTACGAGCAGTACTTC. Translating gives CATSGTEVPYEQYF.

J is TRBJ2-7 and V is TRBV13, with 7 bases aligning to TRBD1. CDR3 length: 17 residues. Per the germline V gene, CDR1 is PRHDT and CDR2 is FYEKMQ (reference sequence). V lost 5 bases, J lost 2 bases, and 15 bases stayed unmatched. CDR3 bases: TGTGCCAGCAGCCCTCCCTCCTGGACAGGAACGACCTACGAGCAGTACTTC. It yields the protein CASSPPSWTGTTYEQYF.

This clonotype was found a few times. The chain combines TRBV10-3 with TRBJ2-3; D remains unclear. Germline loops: CDR1 ENHRY, CDR2 SYGVKD. The CDR3 has 13 amino acids. Trimming cost V 6 bases and J 0 bases, with 7 bases left between them. This CDR3 reads CAIREASTDTQYF. CDR3 nucleotides: TGTGCCATCAGGGAAGCCAGCACAGATACGCAGTATTTT.

This clonotype was detected a few times. V usage is TRBV5-6 and J usage is TRBJ2-1, with D uncertain. CDR1 and CDR2 from the germline V gene are SGHDT and YYEEEE. Trimming cost V 1 base and J 8 bases, with 7 bases left between them. CDR3 length: 12 amino acids. The CDR3 reads CASSLPVDEQFF. The CDR3 region has the DNA TGTGCCAGCAGCTTGCCTGTTGATGAGCAGTTCTTC.

The gene calls are TRBV12-3 or TRBV12-4 and TRBJ2-7; D tentatively reads TRBD1 or TRBD2 (6 bases each). Trimming took 4 bases from V and 7 from J, leaving 20 bases between them. This CDR3 has 15 residues. This CDR3 reads CASSSASMGAGEQYF. The CDR3 nucleotides are TGTGCCAGCAGTTCTGCCAGTATGGGGGCGGGGGAGCAGTACTTC.

The V call is TRBV10-3, the J call TRBJ2-3, with D perhaps TRBD1 (6 bases). Germline CDR1 ENHRY, CDR2 SYGVKD. The germline V and J ends were trimmed by 8 bases and 3 bases, with 24 bases remaining between them. The CDR3 is made up of 17 amino acids. The CDR3 DNA reads as TGTGCCATCGGCGAACTCATTGAGGGGGTTACGACAGATACGCAGTATTTT. Protein sequence: CAIGELIEGVTTDTQYF.

This sequence joins TRBV29-1 and TRBJ2-5; 8 bases line up with TRBD1. Germline lookup yields CDR1 SQVTM and CDR2 ANQGSEA. The V segment lost 0 bases and the J segment 7 bases; nucleotides outside the gene matches: 16. The CDR3 has 17 residues. The CDR3 here is CSVEDPTQGAVLVTQYF. The CDR3 DNA sequence: TGCAGCGTTGAAGATCCAACCCAGGGGGCCGTCCTGGTGACCCAGTACTTC.

V is TRBV9 and J is TRBJ2-3; D gene ambiguous. V was shortened by 0 bases and J by 6 bases, with 8 bases between the two germline ends. The CDR3 covers 13 residues. CDR1 and CDR2 from the germline V gene are SGDLS and YYNGEE. The CDR3 DNA is TGTGCCAGCAGCGTAGTAGCCCGGGATACGCAGTATTTT. Translating gives CASSVVARDTQYF.

The chain employs TRBV20-1 and TRBJ2-1; 9 nucleotides align to TRBD2. The CDR3 loop spans 17 amino acids. Looked up from germline, CDR1 is DFQATT and CDR2 is SNEGSKA (reference sequence). Germline trimming cut 2 bases from V and 5 bases from J; bases unmatched to any gene: 13. The CDR3 region is CSARPGLALRKHNEQFF. In DNA form, the CDR3 reads TGCAGTGCTAGACCGGGACTAGCCCTCCGGAAACACAATGAGCAGTTCTTC.

V gene TRBV5-1 combines with J gene TRBJ1-2; 7 bases are a match to TRBD1. CDR3 length: 14 residues. Trimming cost V 0 bases and J 8 bases; bases outside gene matches: 7. CDR1 and CDR2 from the germline V gene are SGHRS and YFSETQ. The CDR3 DNA sequence: TGCGCCAGCAGCTTGGAAGGGGGCTCCGGCGGCTACACCTTC. It codes for CASSLEGGSGGYTF.

The J gene is TRBJ1-1, the V gene TRBV20-1, with no clear D. The ends were cut back, 3 bases at V and 1 base at J, with 6 bases in the middle. Germline V gives CDR1 DFQATT, CDR2 SNEGSKA (reference sequence). The CDR3 is 12 amino acids. The CDR3 sequence is CSASQPNTEAFF. For the CDR3, the DNA is TGCAGTGCTAGTCAGCCGAACACTGAAGCTTTCTTT.

This clonotype was found a few times. The rearrangement uses TRBV6-6 and TRBJ2-2, with a tentative D call TRBD1 (5 bases). Trimming cost V 2 bases and J 6 bases, with 10 bases left between them. The CDR3 covers 14 residues. CDR1 and CDR2 (germline): MNHNY, SVGAGI (reference sequence). DNA for the CDR3: TGTGCCAGCAGTTACCTGAAGGGGCCCGGGGAGCTGTTTTTT. Its translation: CASSYLKGPGELFF.

In its sample, this clonotype was seen a few times. V gene TRBV5-5 combines with J gene TRBJ2-7; D may be TRBD1 (6 bases). The V and J ends lost 3 bases and 2 bases respectively, with 9 bases between them. This CDR3 has 13 amino acids. Germline values: CDR1 SGHKS, CDR2 YYEKEE (reference sequence). CDR3 DNA: TGTGCCAGCAGCTACAGGGACCCCTACGAGCAGTACTTC. As protein: CASSYRDPYEQYF.